Given below is one TCR beta chain in context. What it binds is not known. The CDR3 runs to 13 residues. V was pared by 4 bases and J by 3 bases, with 2 bases of the junction left unmatched. Germline V gene lookup returns CDR1 SGHRS and CDR2 YFSETQ. The data derive from a study of beta chain features in type 1 diabetes. Every isolated RNA sample was fully reverse transcribed, so sequencing captured expressed TCRB transcripts. Assay used: immunoSEQ multiplex PCR; TCRdb lists only in-frame clones, some missing. Of roughly 280,000 clones listed, about 23% are singletons. General study results and limits: Shorter TCRB CDR3s, moderately but significantly so, were found in Type 1 diabetes patients in all four CD4+ subsets.

Sequencing was done on a sample of naive CD4+ T cells from blood. The origin of this receptor is a woman under 40 with type 1 diabetes. The gene calls are TRBV5-1 and TRBJ1-2; 8 nucleotides agree with TRBD1. CDR3 DNA: TGCGCCAGCAGCCCGGACAGGGACTATGGCTACACCTTC. This encodes CASSPDRDYGYTF.